This TCR beta chain appears in the sequencing data of a study of T cells after posttransplantation cyclophosphamide. Whole-study findings and limits: Donor CD8+ memory clones often dominated recipient blood repertoires at later times. TRB clonality was highly associated with recipient CMV seropositivity and reactivation.

This clone was found a few times. Antigen unknown. The germline V gene has CDR1 SEHNR and CDR2 FQNEAQ (reference sequence). Losses at the gene ends were 3 bases for V and 2 bases for J; bases not matched to a gene: 10. This CDR3 has 18 amino acids. Clones were sequenced by immunoSEQ multiplex PCR, and TCRdb holds only the in-frame ones, with some missing. The data list 30,000 to 45,000 clones, none observed once; approximately 1.2% falls to the top ten. This sequence joins TRBV7-9 and TRBJ2-1, with 10 bases fitting TRBD2. The sequencing sample was made of PBMCs. The receptor comes from a girl aged 5-17 years in good health, CMV-negative, and a related stem cell transplant donor. The CDR3 sequence: CASSFATSSGSAYNEQFF. The CDR3 DNA sequence: TGTGCCAGCAGCTTCGCAACCTCTAGCGGGAGTGCCTACAATGAGCAGTTCTTC.